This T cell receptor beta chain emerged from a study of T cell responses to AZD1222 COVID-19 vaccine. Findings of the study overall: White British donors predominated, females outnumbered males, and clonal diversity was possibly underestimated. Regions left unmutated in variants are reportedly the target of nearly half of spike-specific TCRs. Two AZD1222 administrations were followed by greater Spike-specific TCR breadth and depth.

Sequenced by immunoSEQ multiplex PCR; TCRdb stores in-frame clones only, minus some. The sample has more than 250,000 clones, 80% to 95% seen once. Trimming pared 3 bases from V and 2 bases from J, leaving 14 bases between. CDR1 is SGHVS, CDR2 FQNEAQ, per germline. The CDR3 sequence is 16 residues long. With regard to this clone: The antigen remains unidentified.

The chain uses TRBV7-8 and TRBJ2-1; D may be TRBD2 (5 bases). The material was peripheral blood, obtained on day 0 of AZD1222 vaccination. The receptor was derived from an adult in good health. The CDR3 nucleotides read TGTGCCAGCAGCTTTGGGCTAGCTATCCCCTACAATGAGCAGTTCTTC. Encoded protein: CASSFGLAIPYNEQFF.